The present TCR beta chain was sequenced within a study of blood T cell repertoires in COVID-19. This CDR3 comprises 14 residues. Germline CDR1 is MNHEY and CDR2 is SMNVEV (reference sequence). J lost 2 bases, V lost 4 bases, and 1 base had no gene match. TCRdb keeps only in-frame clones here, not all; method: immunoSEQ multiplex PCR. The sample consists of 300,000 to 350,000 clones, 89% of them appearing once. Sequencing was carried out using PBMCs or T cells enriched from blood (not recorded which). The source is a woman aged 25-40 years who had recovered from COVID-19. The gene calls are TRBV27 and TRBJ1-1; TRBD1 aligns across 10 bases. The DNA for the CDR3 is TGTGCCAGCAGTTGGGACAGGGGAAACACTGAAGCTTTCTTT. Translation gives CASSWDRGNTEAFF.